This entry concerns a single TCR beta chain. What it binds is not known. These data come from a study of radiotherapy plus CTLA-4 blockade in lung cancer. For the study at large: Objective responses occurred in 18% of patients; about 31% had disease control. Notes on the study in general: Best predicting response, reportedly, were early blood T cell clone dynamics, with interferon-beta. Blood-borne expansion of tumor-derived TCR clones followed radiotherapy plus ipilimumab.

Clones were sequenced by immunoSEQ multiplex PCR, and TCRdb holds only the in-frame ones, with some missing. The sample has about 62,000 clones; roughly three quarters are singletons. The CDR3 runs to 15 residues. V lost 4 bases to trimming and J lost 3 bases, with 12 bases between them. From germline, CDR1 is SEHNR and CDR2 FQNEAQ (reference sequence). This sequence was found in a human donor with non-small cell lung cancer who had a complete response to radiotherapy plus ipilimumab. Sequencing used peripheral blood, obtained from a patient treated with radiotherapy plus ipilimumab. The gene calls are TRBV7-9 and TRBJ2-2, with D possibly matching TRBD1 (6 bases). The CDR3 coding sequence is TGTGCCAGCAGCTCACAGGGTGGGCACACCGGGGAGCTGTTTTTT. The encoded protein is CASSSQGGHTGELFF. Full variable domain (missing parts from reference TRBV7-9 and TRBJ2-2): DTGVSQNPRHKITKRGQNVTFRCDPISEHNRLYWYRQTLGQGPEFLTYFQNEAQLEKSRLLSDRFSAERPKGSFSTLEIQRTEQGDSAMYLCASSSQGGHTGELFFGEGSRLTVL.